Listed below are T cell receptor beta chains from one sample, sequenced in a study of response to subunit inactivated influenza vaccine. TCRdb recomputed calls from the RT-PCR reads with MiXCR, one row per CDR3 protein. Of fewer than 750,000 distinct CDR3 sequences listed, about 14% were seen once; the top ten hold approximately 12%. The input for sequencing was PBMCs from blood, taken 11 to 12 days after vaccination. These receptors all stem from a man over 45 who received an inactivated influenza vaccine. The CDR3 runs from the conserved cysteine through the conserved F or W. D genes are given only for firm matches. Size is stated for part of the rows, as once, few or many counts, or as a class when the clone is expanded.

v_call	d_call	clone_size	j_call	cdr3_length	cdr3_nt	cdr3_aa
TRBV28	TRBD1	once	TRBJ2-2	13	TGTGCCAGTCGACAGGGGGTAACCGGGGAGCTGTTTTTT	CASRQGVTGELFF
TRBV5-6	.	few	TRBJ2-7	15	TGTGCCAGCAGCTTGGAACAGGGTGTTGCCTACGAGCAGTACTTC	CASSLEQGVAYEQYF
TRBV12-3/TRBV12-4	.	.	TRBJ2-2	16	TGTGCCAGCAGTCGAACTAGCCCGACTAGAACCGGGGAGCTGTTTTTT	CASSRTSPTRTGELFF
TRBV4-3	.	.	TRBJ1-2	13	TGCGCCAGCAGCCAAGATTTAGCCTATGGCTACACCTTC	CASSQDLAYGYTF
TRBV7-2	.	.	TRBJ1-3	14	TGTGCCAGCAGCTTAGTCTTCTCTGGAAACACCATATATTTT	CASSLVFSGNTIYF
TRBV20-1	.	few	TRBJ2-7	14	TGCAGTGCTAGAGCGGACATGGGGGTTTACGAGCAGTACTTC	CSARADMGVYEQYF
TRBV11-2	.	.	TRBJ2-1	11	TGTGCCAGCAGCGTACACCATGAGCAGTTCTTC	CASSVHHEQFF
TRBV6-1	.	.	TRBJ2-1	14	TGTGCCAGCAGTGAAGACTGGGACTACAATGAGCAGTTCTTC	CASSEDWDYNEQFF
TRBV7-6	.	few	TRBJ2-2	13	TGTGCCAGCAGCTTAGCGCCTGCCGGGGAGCTGTTTTTT	CASSLAPAGELFF
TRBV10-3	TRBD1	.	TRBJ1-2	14	TGTGCCATCACCGGGGTGGACAGGCAGCATGGCTACACCTTC	CAITGVDRQHGYTF
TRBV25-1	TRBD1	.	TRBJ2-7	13	TGTGCCAGCAGGGGGACAGGGTCCTACGAGCAGTACTTC	CASRGTGSYEQYF
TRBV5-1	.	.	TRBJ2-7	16	TGCGCCAGCAGCCCTGAGGGCAGGGACGATCTCAGCGAGCAGTACTTC	CASSPEGRDDLSEQYF
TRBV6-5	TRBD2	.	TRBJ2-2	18	TGTGCCAGCAGTTACTCAAGCGGGGGGGCCACGAACACCGGGGAGCTGTTTTTT	CASSYSSGGATNTGELFF
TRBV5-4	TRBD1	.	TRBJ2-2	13	TGTGCCAGCAGCTTGACAGGGGGCGGGGAGCTGTTTTTT	CASSLTGGGELFF
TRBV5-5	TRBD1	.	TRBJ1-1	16	TGTGCCAGCAGCCCCGAAGCCGGGACAGGGGACACTGAAGCTTTCTTT	CASSPEAGTGDTEAFF
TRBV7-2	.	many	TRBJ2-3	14	TGTGCCAGCAGTGGACTAATTAGCACAGATACGCAGTATTTT	CASSGLISTDTQYF
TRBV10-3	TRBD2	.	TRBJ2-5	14	TGTGCCATCAGTGGGACGACTAGCCGAGAGACCCAGTACTTC	CAISGTTSRETQYF
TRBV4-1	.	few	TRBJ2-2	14	TGCGCCAGCAGCGAGGGACAAAGAACCGGGGAGCTGTTTTTT	CASSEGQRTGELFF
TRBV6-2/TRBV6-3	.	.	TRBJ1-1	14	TGTGCCAGCAGTGTCCTTGAGGACAACACTGAAGCTTTCTTT	CASSVLEDNTEAFF
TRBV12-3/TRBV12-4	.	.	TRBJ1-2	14	TGTGCCAGCAGTCTCCATGGGACCGTCTATGGCTACACCTTC	CASSLHGTVYGYTF
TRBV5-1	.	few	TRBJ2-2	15	TGCGCCAGCACCTTGACGGAGTCGAACACCGGGGAGCTGTTTTTT	CASTLTESNTGELFF
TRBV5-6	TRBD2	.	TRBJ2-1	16	TGTGCCAGCAGCTCCGGACTAGCGGGAGTATACAATGAGCAGTTCTTC	CASSSGLAGVYNEQFF
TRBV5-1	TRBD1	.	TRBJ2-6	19	TGCGCCAGCAGCTCGAACACCGGGACAGGAGGCTCTGGGGCCAACGTCCTGACTTTC	CASSSNTGTGGSGANVLTF
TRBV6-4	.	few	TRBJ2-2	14	TGTGCCAGCAGTGACAGGGGTGGTGTCGGGGAGCTGTTTTTT	CASSDRGGVGELFF
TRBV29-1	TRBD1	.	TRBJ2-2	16	TGCAGCGTGTGGGCGGGACAGGGTTTAATAGCCGGGGAGCTGTTTTTT	CSVWAGQGLIAGELFF
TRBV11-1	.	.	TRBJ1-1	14	TGTGCCAGCAGCTTAGCAGACATGAACACTGAAGCTTTCTTT	CASSLADMNTEAFF
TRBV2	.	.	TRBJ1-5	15	TGTGCCAGTGAAGCTCGCGACAGTCGCCATCAGCCCCAGCATTTT	CASEARDSRHQPQHF
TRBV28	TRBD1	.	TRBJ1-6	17	TGTGCCAGCAGATCCGGGATAGGACAGGCCTATAATTCACCCCTCCACTTT	CASRSGIGQAYNSPLHF
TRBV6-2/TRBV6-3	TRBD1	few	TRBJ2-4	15	TGTGCCAGCAGGGGGTTGACAGGGGAGTGGAACATTCAGTACTTC	CASRGLTGEWNIQYF
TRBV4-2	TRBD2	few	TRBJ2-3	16	TGTGCCAGCAGCCAAGGACTAGCGGCGAACACAGATACGCAGTATTTT	CASSQGLAANTDTQYF
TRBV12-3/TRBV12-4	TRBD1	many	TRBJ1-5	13	TGTGCCAGCAGTCAGGGGGCGGGTCAGCCCCAGCATTTT	CASSQGAGQPQHF
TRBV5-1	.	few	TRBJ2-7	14	TGCGCCAGCAGCTTCAACAGAGGTTCCTACGAGCAGTACTTC	CASSFNRGSYEQYF
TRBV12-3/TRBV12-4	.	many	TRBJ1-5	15	TGTGCCAGCAGTCCCGACGGTTATAGCAATCAGCCCCAGCATTTT	CASSPDGYSNQPQHF
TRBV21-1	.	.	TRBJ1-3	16	.	CASSKWGRGTGNTIYF
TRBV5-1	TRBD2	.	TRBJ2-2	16	TGCGCCAGCAGCCTGCCCTCTAGCGGGATTGGCGGGGAGCTGTTTTTT	CASSLPSSGIGGELFF
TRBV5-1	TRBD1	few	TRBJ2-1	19	TGCGCCAGCAGCTTGGCCGGGACAGCTAATCGTCCTTTTGACAATGAGCAGTTCTTC	CASSLAGTANRPFDNEQFF
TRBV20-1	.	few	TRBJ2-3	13	TGCAGTGCTGGGGGTGGGGGAACAGATACGCAGTATTTT	CSAGGGGTDTQYF
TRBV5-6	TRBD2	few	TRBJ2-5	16	TGTGCCAGCAGCTTCCCGACTAGCGGGGGCCAAGAGACCCAGTACTTC	CASSFPTSGGQETQYF
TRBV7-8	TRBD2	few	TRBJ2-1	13	TGTGCCACAACGGGAGGGCCCTACAATGAGCAGTTCTTC	CATTGGPYNEQFF
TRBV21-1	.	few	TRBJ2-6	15	TGTGCCAGCAGCAATAGGGTTCCCGGGGCCAACGTCCTGACTTTC	CASSNRVPGANVLTF
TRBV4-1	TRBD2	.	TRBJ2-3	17	TGCGCCAGCAGCCAGGCCAATAGCGGGGGGGCAAGGGATACGCAGTATTTT	CASSQANSGGARDTQYF
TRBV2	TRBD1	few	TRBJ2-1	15	TGTGCCAGCAGTGGGGACAGGGGTGGCTACAATGAGCAGTTCTTC	CASSGDRGGYNEQFF
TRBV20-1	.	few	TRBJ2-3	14	TGCAGTGCCAGACCGATAACTAGCACAGATACGCAGTATTTT	CSARPITSTDTQYF
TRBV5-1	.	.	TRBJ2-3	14	TGCGCCAGCAGCTTGGCTATGGGACCCAATACGCAGTATTTT	CASSLAMGPNTQYF
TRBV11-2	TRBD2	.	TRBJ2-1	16	TGTGCCAGCAGCTTAGAGAGACTAGCCCGGTACAATGAGCAGTTCTTC	CASSLERLARYNEQFF
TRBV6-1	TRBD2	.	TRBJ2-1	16	TGTGCCAGCTCGAGCGGGGGGGCCTTTAGCTACAATGAGCAGTTCTTC	CASSSGGAFSYNEQFF
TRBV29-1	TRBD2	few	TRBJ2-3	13	TGCAGCGCTAGAGGACTAGCGGTAGATACGCAGTATTTT	CSARGLAVDTQYF
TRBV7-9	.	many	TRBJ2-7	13	TGTGCCAGCAGCACCAAGGGCCCGAACGAGCAGTACTTC	CASSTKGPNEQYF
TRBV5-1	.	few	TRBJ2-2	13	TGCGCCAGCAGCTTGGAATCTGGCGGGGAGCTGTTTTTT	CASSLESGGELFF
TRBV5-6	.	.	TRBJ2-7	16	TGTGCCAGCAACTTCGGGCTAGCCGTGAACTCCTACGAGCAGTACTTC	CASNFGLAVNSYEQYF
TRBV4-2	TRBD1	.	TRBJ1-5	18	TGTGCCAGCAGCCAAGATTCAGGGACAGCATATAGCAATCAGCCCCAGCATTTT	CASSQDSGTAYSNQPQHF
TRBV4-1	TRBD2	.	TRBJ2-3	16	TGCGCCAGCAGCCGAGCTAGCGGGGAAAGCACAGATACGCAGTATTTT	CASSRASGESTDTQYF
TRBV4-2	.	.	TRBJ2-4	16	TGTGCCAGCAGCCAAGTAACAGGGATAGCCAAAAACATTCAGTACTTC	CASSQVTGIAKNIQYF
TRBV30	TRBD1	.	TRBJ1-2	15	TGTGCCTTTAGGGACAGGGGAGGGTTTACCTATGGCTACACCTTC	CAFRDRGGFTYGYTF
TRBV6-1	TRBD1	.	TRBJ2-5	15	TGTGCCAGCAGCGGAAGAACAGGGGCGCGAGAGACCCAGTACTTC	CASSGRTGARETQYF